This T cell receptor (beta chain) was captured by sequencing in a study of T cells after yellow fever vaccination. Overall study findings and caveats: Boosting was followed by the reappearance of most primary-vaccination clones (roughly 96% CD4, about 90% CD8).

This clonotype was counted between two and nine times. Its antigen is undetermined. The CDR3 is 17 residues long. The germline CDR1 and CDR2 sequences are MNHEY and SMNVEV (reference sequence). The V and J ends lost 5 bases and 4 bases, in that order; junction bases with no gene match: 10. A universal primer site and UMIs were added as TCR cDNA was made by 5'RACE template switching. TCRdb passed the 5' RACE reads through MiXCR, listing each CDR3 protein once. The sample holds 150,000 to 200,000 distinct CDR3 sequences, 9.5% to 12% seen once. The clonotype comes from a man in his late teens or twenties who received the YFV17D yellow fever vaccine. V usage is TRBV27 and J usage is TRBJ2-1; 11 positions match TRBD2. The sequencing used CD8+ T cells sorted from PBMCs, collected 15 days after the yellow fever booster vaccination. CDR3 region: CASSPPSGTSGYNEQFF. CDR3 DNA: TGTGCCAGCAGTCCGCCGTCCGGGACTAGCGGATACAATGAGCAGTTCTTC.